This T cell receptor (beta chain) was identified during a study of CD8 T cells in Susac syndrome. cDNA came from approximately 0.5 to 1 ug RNA primed by random hexamers. Using its own MiXCR run on the immunoSEQ multiplex PCR reads, TCRdb lists one record per CDR3 protein. This table has around 81,000 distinct CDR3 sequences, over 85% appearing once. The source is a human donor with Susac syndrome. Sequenced: CD8+ T cells from PBMCs.

The CDR3 reads CASSGGGPTYEQYF. CDR3 in DNA: TGTGCCAGCAGCGGAGGGGGTCCCACCTACGAGCAGTACTTC. The V gene is TRBV4-2, the J gene TRBJ2-7; D tentatively reads TRBD1 or TRBD2 (6 bases each). In germline, CDR1 is LGHNA, CDR2 YNFKEQ. The length of the CDR3 is 14 residues. The V and J ends lost 5 bases and 2 bases respectively, with 13 bases between them.